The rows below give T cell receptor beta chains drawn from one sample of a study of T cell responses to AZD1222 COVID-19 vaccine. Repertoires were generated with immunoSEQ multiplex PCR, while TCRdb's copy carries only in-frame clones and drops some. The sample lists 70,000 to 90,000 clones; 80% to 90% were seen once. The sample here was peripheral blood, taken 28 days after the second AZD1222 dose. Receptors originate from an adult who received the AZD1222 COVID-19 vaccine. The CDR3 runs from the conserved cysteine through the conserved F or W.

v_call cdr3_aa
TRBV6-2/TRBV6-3 CASSYSGRNTEAFF
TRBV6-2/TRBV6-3 CASSYPGTVEAFF
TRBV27 CASTPSTSPNHEQYF
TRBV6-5 CASRSSGGGGETQYF
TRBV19 CASSIRLGGSNYEQYF
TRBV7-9 CASSSFDWGEQYF
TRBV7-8 CASRLSPTSPITDTQYF
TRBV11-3 CASSLVVSSGETYEQYF
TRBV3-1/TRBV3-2 CASSQAGVINTGELFF
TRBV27 CASSPGQGRGQPQHF
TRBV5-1 CASSWAGDTEAFF
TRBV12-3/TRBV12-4 CASSLNYNEQFF
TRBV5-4 CASSLAGVAEKLFF
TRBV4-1 CASSQDEGTNEKLFF
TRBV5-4 CASSGQGNYGYTF
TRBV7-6 CASIPGPKMSNQPQHF
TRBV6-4 CASSDSGDPRVYNEQFF
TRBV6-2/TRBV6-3 CASSQDSLINYGYTF
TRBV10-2 CASSEGGLARGEQYF
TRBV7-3 CASSSYVGEQFF
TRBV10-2 CASSEGRGVYTEAFF
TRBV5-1 CASSSGTGNSQYF
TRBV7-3 CASSLKTGDRGHEQFF
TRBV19 CASSITASGGAGDTQYF
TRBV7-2 CASSLAGQVNTGELFF
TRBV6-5 CASSYSAGYRGYTF
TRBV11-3 CASSPWTGGMNTEAFF
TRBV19 CASSTPTGSGNRYTF
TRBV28 CASSPTGEDQPQHF
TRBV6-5 CASSSTQPRADTQYF
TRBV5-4 CASSLAGGRSRGETQYF
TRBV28 CASRGPGGYGYTF
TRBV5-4 CASSPQMGRVNEQYF
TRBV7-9 CASSRDIGSPLHF
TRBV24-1 CATSEPVSSSYNEQFF
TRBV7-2 CASSRGGNEETQYF
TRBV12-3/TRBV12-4 CASSSGHTDTQYF
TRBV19 CASSTDKGGPNQPQHF
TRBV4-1 CASSQETRGLRGIQYF
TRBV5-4 CASSGGEWVSPLHF
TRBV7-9 CASSLQTGGVNYGYTF
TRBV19 CASSGRVGSGELFF